This T cell receptor (beta chain) originates from a study of blood T cell repertoires in COVID-19. Trimming shortened V by 8 bases and J by 8 bases, and 19 bases separated the two germline ends. This CDR3 comprises 14 residues. The germline CDR1 and CDR2 sequences are SGHVS and FNYEAQ. Sequencing used immunoSEQ multiplex PCR; TCRdb keeps in-frame clones, though not all of them. The table includes under 75,000 clones, around 67% detected once. This receptor was taken from a man aged 55 to 70 with acute or convalescent COVID-19. V gene TRBV7-6 combines with J gene TRBJ2-1, with a tentative D call TRBD1 (6 bases). The sequencing input was peripheral blood. The chain's CDR3 is CASVQDSLSYEQFF. As DNA, the CDR3 is TGTGCCAGCGTACAGGACAGTCTATCCTATGAGCAGTTCTTC.